This TCR beta chain was sequenced in a study of identical twins' blood T cells. Findings of the study overall: Environmental influences on twin similarity could not be excluded. Mainly, cloneset size products determined shared clonotypes, twins included.

Sample barcodes were added at both library ends during cDNA synthesis. Original data processing: Per-library CDR3 reads ranged roughly 2 to 3.6 million; clonotypes, ~95,000 to ~550,000. TCRdb fed the 5' RACE reads into MiXCR, producing one record per CDR3 protein. For this entry, the V and J calls and clone size follow TCRdb and not the study's own pipeline. The profile covers 400,000 or so distinct CDR3 sequences, with about 28% appearing a single time and about 6% taken by the ten largest. Per germline, CDR1 SGHTS and CDR2 YDEGEE. Trimming pared 5 bases from V and 3 bases from J, leaving 12 bases between. This CDR3 has 13 residues. This clonotype came up a few times. Its antigen is unknown.

The specimen was PBMCs. The sequence was collected from a woman aged 18 to 50 in good health. V is TRBV5-8 and J is TRBJ2-7; D tentatively reads TRBD1 or TRBD2 (5 bases each). The CDR3 nucleotides are TGTGCCAGCAGTCCGAGGGGTCTCTACGAGCAGTACTTC. Protein: CASSPRGLYEQYF.